This TCR beta chain was profiled in a study of beta chain features in type 1 diabetes. Sequenced material consisted of expressed TCRB transcripts (all of the isolated RNA was reverse transcribed). The table came from immunoSEQ multiplex PCR; TCRdb's copy has only in-frame clones and leaves some out. Here the sample spans tens of thousands of clones, under 65% being singletons. Sequenced input: Tregs from blood. The origin of this receptor is a woman aged 18-30 years in good health.

The CDR3 reads CAWTRRGNTEAFF. The DNA of the CDR3 is TGTGCCTGGACCCGGCGGGGAAACACTGAAGCTTTCTTT. The V gene is TRBV30, the J gene TRBJ1-1; no reliable D call. V dropped 4 bases and J dropped 2 bases, with 11 bases sitting between them. The CDR3 is 13 residues long. The germline V gene has CDR1 GTSNPN and CDR2 SVGIG (reference sequence). The variable domain in full, completed from reference TRBV30 and TRBJ1-1, reads SQTIHQWPATLVQPVGSPLSLECTVEGTSNPNLYWYRQAAGRGLQLLFYSVGIGQISSEVPQNLSASRPQDRQFILSSKKLLLSDSGFYLCAWTRRGNTEAFFGQGTRLTVV.